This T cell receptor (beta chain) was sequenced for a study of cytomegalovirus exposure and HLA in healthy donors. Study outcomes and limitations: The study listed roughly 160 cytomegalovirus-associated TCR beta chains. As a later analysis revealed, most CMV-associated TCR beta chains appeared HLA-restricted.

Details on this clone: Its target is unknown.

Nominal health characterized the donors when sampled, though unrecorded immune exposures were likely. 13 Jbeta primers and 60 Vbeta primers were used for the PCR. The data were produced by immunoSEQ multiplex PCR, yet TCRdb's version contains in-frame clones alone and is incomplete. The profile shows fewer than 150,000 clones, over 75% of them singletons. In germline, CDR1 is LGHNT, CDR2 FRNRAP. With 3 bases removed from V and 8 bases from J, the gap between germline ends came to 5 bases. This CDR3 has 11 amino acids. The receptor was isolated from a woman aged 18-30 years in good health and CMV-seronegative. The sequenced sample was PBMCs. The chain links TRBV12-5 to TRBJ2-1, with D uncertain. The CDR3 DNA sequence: TGTGCTAGTGGTTTATTCTATGAGCAGTTCTTC. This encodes CASGLFYEQFF.